The rows below give T cell receptor beta chains drawn from one sample of a study of blood T cell repertoires in COVID-19. Using immunoSEQ multiplex PCR, the repertoire was profiled, and TCRdb retains in-frame clones only, with some absent. This sample carries 200,000 or so clones, 80% to 90% of them seen once, and the ten largest clones take around 5.7%. The sequenced sample was peripheral blood. The receptors were sampled from a man aged 80 or over with acute or convalescent COVID-19. Both conserved end residues are trimmed from each CDR3. The size entry is marked missing in some rows and otherwise reads once, few, many or a size class.

clone_size v_call cdr3_aa
- TRBV29-1 SVGEGQGRGGYT
- TRBV4-1 ASSQESGWVAGLNEQF
- TRBV3-1/TRBV3-2 ASSQARGLSSYNEQF
- TRBV7-2 ASSLELGQIFPEAF
- TRBV7-8 ASSPLGANTEAF
- TRBV19 ASTTGGRAMNTEAF
- TRBV27 ASGDRGPEAF
- TRBV18 ASSPGQGATRSYGYT
- TRBV10-3 AISATGGPNQPQH
- TRBV14 ASSQVAGAHTGELF
- TRBV9 ASSADRAGDYGYT
- TRBV7-3 ASSPGLAGVGDTQY
- TRBV7-3 ASSPYSTDTQY
- TRBV7-2 ASSLAASYNEQF
- TRBV5-5 ASSWAQGSYNEQF
- TRBV27 ASALGSGGYEQY
- TRBV5-1 ASSPGDYNEQF
- TRBV5-6 ASRNGGTGIEAF
- TRBV2 ARLGTGTEAF
- TRBV28 ASSQGTGSNQPQH
- TRBV7-2 ASSLFQGLVVPQH
- TRBV4-2 ASSLQGFGTEAF
- TRBV6-5 ASSRTGYEQY
- TRBV27 ASSLSGRGYGYT
- TRBV24-1 ATSDLGGTYTDTQY
- TRBV28 ASRLGTVIQPQH
- TRBV3-1/TRBV3-2 ASSRLYNEQF
- TRBV15 ATRGPGATNEKLF
- TRBV5-1 ASSTTGTQETQY
- TRBV10-3 AISPPGDTQY
- TRBV19 ASSDLAGAYNEQF
- TRBV20-1 SVRGNYGYT
- TRBV6-5 ASAQGAGSPLH
- TRBV9 ASSVDRDNQPQH
- TRBV18 ASSPPTGQPSTDTQY
- TRBV19 ASSLRWAGYEQY
- TRBV7-3 ASSPLGLAEDTQY
- TRBV5-1 ASSLALTSGRNVDTQY
- TRBV7-6 ASSLAGIAGGGTGELF
- TRBV7-9 ASSPGQVFNEKLF
- TRBV4-1 ASSPPPGGSPYEQY
- TRBV7-3 ASSPYHLVQETQY
- TRBV19 ASSIGTGGPDTQY
- TRBV18 ATLPRQGSHNEQF
- TRBV5-1 ASSKWTGVGKETQY
- TRBV4-3 ASSPGQGTGNEQF
- TRBV25-1 ASSEGGTLTTDTQY
- TRBV28 ASSLSAGGAYEKLF
- TRBV6-5 ASSYSFTGTTEAF
once TRBV7-9 ASSLVVNEQF